Sequencing of this T cell receptor beta chain was carried out in a study of blood T cell repertoires in COVID-19. Study at large: COVID-19 samples, acute and convalescent, were from the United States, Italy and Spain.

The data were produced by immunoSEQ multiplex PCR, yet TCRdb's version contains in-frame clones alone and is incomplete. This sample has some 75,000 clones, with about nine tenths found just once. From germline, CDR1 is SGHTA and CDR2 FQGNSA. The CDR3 spans 14 residues. After removal of 4 bases from V and 10 bases from J, the junction contained 7 bases not matched to a gene. The V gene is TRBV7-2, the J gene TRBJ1-4, with 9 positions matching TRBD1. This receptor was obtained from a human donor in a cohort sampled during active COVID-19. Source material: peripheral blood. The CDR3 region has the DNA TGTGCCAGCAGCTCAGACAGGGGGTTAGGAAAACTGTTTTTT. This translates into CASSSDRGLGKLFF.